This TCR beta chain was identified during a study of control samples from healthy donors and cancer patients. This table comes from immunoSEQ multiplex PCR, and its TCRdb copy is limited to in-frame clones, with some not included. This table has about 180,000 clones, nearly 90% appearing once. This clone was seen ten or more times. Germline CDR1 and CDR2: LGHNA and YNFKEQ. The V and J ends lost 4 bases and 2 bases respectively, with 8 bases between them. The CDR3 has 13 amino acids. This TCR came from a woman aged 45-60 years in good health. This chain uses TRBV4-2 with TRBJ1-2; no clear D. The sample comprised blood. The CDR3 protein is CASSPRANYGYTF. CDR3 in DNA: TGTGCCAGCAGCCCCCGGGCAAACTATGGCTACACCTTC.